A single sample gave rise to the 29 T cell receptor beta chains below, sequenced in a study of graft-versus-host responses after intestinal transplantation. No antigen has been assigned to these receptors. Clones were read by immunoSEQ multiplex PCR, and TCRdb kept only the in-frame ones, dropping some. The table records around 90,000 clones, less than 95% of them present only once. The sample in question was unstimulated CD4+ T cells sorted from spleen or lymph node cells, obtained before transplant. These TCRs come from a human donor who was the organ donor for an intestinal transplant.

The chain employs TRBV4-2 and TRBJ1-3; D is undetermined. CDR1 is LGHNA, CDR2 YNFKEQ, per germline. Trimming pared 2 bases from V and 2 bases from J, leaving 10 bases between. CDR3 length equals 15 residues. The CDR3 loop reads CASSQIDLAGNTIYF. CDR3 DNA: TGTGCCAGCAGCCAAATTGATTTAGCTGGAAACACCATATATTTT.

This clone came up a few times. V usage is TRBV6-5 and J usage is TRBJ1-2; 9 nucleotides match TRBD1. Germline CDR1 MNHEY, CDR2 SVGAGI. Trimming took 2 bases from V and 2 from J; bases not matched to a gene: 0. This CDR3 contains 14 residues. The CDR3 here is CASSYGTGNYGYTF. The CDR3 bases are TGTGCCAGCAGTTACGGGACAGGGAACTATGGCTACACCTTC.

The chain has TRBV6-6 and TRBJ1-5; tentative D call: TRBD1 (6 bases). The germline CDR1 and CDR2 sequences are MNHNY and SVGAGI (reference sequence). This CDR3 is 15 amino acids long. V gave up 3 bases and J gave up 6 bases, with 15 bases separating them. The CDR3 protein is CASSYLGGGIQPQHF. In DNA, the CDR3 is TGTGCCAGCAGTTATCTCGGGGGGGGCATTCAGCCCCAGCATTTT.

V gene TRBV7-3 combines with J gene TRBJ2-3, with TRBD2 matching over 11 bases. Unmatched junction bases numbered 21, after V lost 3 bases and J lost 4 bases. This CDR3 is 21 amino acids long. Germline values: CDR1 SGHTA, CDR2 FQGTGA. Here the CDR3 DNA reads TGTGCCAGCAGCTTTTATCGTCCTAGCTTTAGCGGGGGGGCCAGGTCAGATACGCAGTATTTT. It specifies CASSFYRPSFSGGARSDTQYF.

This chain links TRBV15 with TRBJ2-7; tentative D call: TRBD1 (6 bases). The CDR3 covers 14 residues. Germline CDR1 and CDR2: LNHNV and YYDKDF (reference sequence). V shed 0 bases and J shed 3 bases, with 9 bases lying between them. The CDR3 protein is CATSREGASYEQYF. In nucleotides, the CDR3 is TGTGCCACCAGCAGAGAGGGGGCGAGCTACGAGCAGTACTTC.

The chain employs TRBV5-1 and TRBJ2-3; 7 bases agree with TRBD2. V shed 5 bases and J 3 bases; nucleotides not matched to a gene: 0. The CDR3 sequence is 12 residues long. The germline CDR1 and CDR2 sequences are SGHRS and YFSETQ. As DNA, the CDR3 is TGCGCCAGCAGGGGGGGGACAGATACGCAGTATTTT. Translation gives CASRGGTDTQYF.

CDR3 coding DNA: TGTGCCAGCGGACTCGGGGGGGCTTTCTACAATGAGCAGTTCTTC. As protein: CASGLGGAFYNEQFF. This chain joins TRBV6-5 and TRBJ2-1, with 8 bases lining up with TRBD2. J lost 3 bases, V lost 8 bases, and 9 bases had no gene match. This CDR3 has 15 residues. The V gene's germline CDR1 is MNHEY and CDR2 SVGAGI.

This chain uses TRBV4-1 with TRBJ2-5; 7 bases are a match to TRBD1. CDR3 length equals 15 residues. In germline, CDR1 is MGHRA, CDR2 YSYEKL. Trimming removed 1 base from V and 4 bases from J; junction bases left unmatched: 6. CDR3 sequence: CASSQVTGERETQYF. CDR3 in DNA: TGCGCCAGCAGCCAAGTCACAGGGGAGAGAGAGACCCAGTACTTC.

The chain employs TRBV30 and TRBJ2-1; the match to TRBD2 covers 11 bases. This CDR3 has 16 residues. Trimming at V came to 3 bases and at J to 8 bases, leaving 12 bases not matched to a gene. Germline values: CDR1 GTSNPN, CDR2 SVGIG (reference sequence). The CDR3 bases are TGTGCCTGGAGGAGGATTCTAGCGGGGGGCGGCGATGAGCAGTTCTTC. This sequence encodes CAWRRILAGGGDEQFF.

The chain carries TRBV12-5 and TRBJ2-1; D possibly corresponds to TRBD1 (6 bases). The CDR3 consists of 12 residues. Germline V gene lookup returns CDR1 LGHNT and CDR2 FRNRAP. The V end lost 6 bases, the J end lost 9 bases, and 12 bases lay between the germline ends. As DNA, the CDR3 is TGTGCTAGTGGCCTGACAGGCCCTGAGCAGTTCTTC. This codes for CASGLTGPEQFF.

This rearrangement joins TRBV6-1 to TRBJ2-5; 9 bases are a match to TRBD1. The germline V gene has CDR1 MNHNS and CDR2 SASEGT. The CDR3 has 15 amino acids. The V segment lost 1 base and the J segment 7 bases; nucleotides outside the gene matches: 7. The CDR3 coding sequence is TGTGCCAGCAGTGAAGGAACAGGGGGCTGGGGGACCCAGTACTTC. This translates into CASSEGTGGWGTQYF.

The genes are TRBV6-5 and TRBJ1-4; the D is unclear. The CDR3 runs to 13 residues. Germline V gives CDR1 MNHEY, CDR2 SVGAGI. V was cut by 5 bases and J by 8 bases, with 12 bases left in between. The DNA for the CDR3 is TGTGCCAGCAGTAGAGGGTCGGGGGAAAAACTGTTTTTT. Its protein is CASSRGSGEKLFF.

This rearrangement joins TRBV6-1 to TRBJ1-3; no reliable D call. CDR1 is MNHNS, CDR2 SASEGT, per germline. Trimming stripped 4 bases from V and 4 bases from J, with 11 bases between. This CDR3 comprises 14 residues. CDR3 in DNA: TGTGCCAGCAGTGTTAGGGTCTGGGGAAACACCATATATTTT. It translates to CASSVRVWGNTIYF.

The chain is built from TRBV5-4 and TRBJ2-2; weak D call: TRBD2 (6 bases). The CDR3 runs 14 residues. Trimming removed 5 bases at V and 1 base at J, with 9 bases between. Germline CDR1 is SGHNT and CDR2 is YYREEE (reference sequence). The CDR3 is CASRLRGNTGELFF. The CDR3 DNA sequence: TGTGCCAGCAGGTTGCGGGGGAACACCGGGGAGCTGTTTTTT.

With respect to this clone: Its ends do not fully match the called genes, so a read error is possible. Other DNA sequences from this sample encode an identical CDR3 as well. The chain uses TRBV9 and TRBJ1-3, with TRBD1 identical over 8 bases. Germline V gene sequence: CDR1 SGDLS, CDR2 YYNGEE. This CDR3 is built from 17 residues. Here the CDR3 reads CASSITNGQGDGNTIYF. The CDR3 DNA sequence: TGCGCCAGCAGCATAACCAACGGACAGGGCGATGGAAACACCATATATTTT.

The chain is built from TRBV10-2 and TRBJ1-2; TRBD1 matches 7 bases. This CDR3 comprises 14 residues. The trim removed 6 bases at V and 7 bases at J, leaving 11 bases unmatched. Germline-derived CDR1 and CDR2 are WSHSY and SAAADI. CDR3 coding DNA: TGCGCCAGCAGACCGGGGACAGTGCTTCCTGGCTACACCTTC. Translated: CASRPGTVLPGYTF.

V and J are TRBV28 and TRBJ2-5, with 11 bases matching TRBD2. The end of the DNA aligns better with TRBJ2-7, so the J call may be wrong. CDR3 length equals 14 residues. Germline lookup yields CDR1 MDHEN and CDR2 SYDVKM. CDR3 loop: CASSQTSGVYEQYF. The CDR3 bases are TGTGCCAGCAGTCAGACTAGCGGGGTGTACGAGCAGTACTTC.

This clone is a singleton in its sample. The chain uses TRBV4-2 and TRBJ1-4; a possible D gene is TRBD1 (5 bases). CDR3 size: 16 residues. V lost 0 bases, J lost 5 bases, and 13 bases lay in between. In germline, CDR1 is LGHNA, CDR2 YNFKEQ. The chain's CDR3 is CASSQENLPGNEKLFF. The CDR3 DNA is TGTGCCAGCAGCCAAGAGAATCTTCCAGGGAATGAAAAACTGTTTTTT.

The chain uses TRBV28 and TRBJ1-5; 7 positions agree with TRBD1. The CDR3 runs 18 residues. After removal of 7 bases from V and 1 base from J, the junction contained 16 bases not matched to a gene. CDR1 is MDHEN and CDR2 is SYDVKM in the germline V gene. The CDR3 spells CASTDLVGQGGSNQPQHF. The DNA of the CDR3 is TGTGCCAGCACGGACCTCGTGGGGCAGGGGGGCAGCAATCAGCCCCAGCATTTT. Together with reference TRBV28 and TRBJ1-5, the CDR3 gives the full variable domain: DVKVTQSSRYLVKRTGEKVFLECVQDMDHENMFWYRQDPGLGLRLIYFSYDVKMKEKGDIPEGYSVSREKKERFSLILESASTNQTSMYLCASTDLVGQGGSNQPQHFGDGTRLSIL.

This rearrangement joins TRBV2 to TRBJ1-2; perhaps TRBD1 as D (6 bases). The V end was cut by 6 bases, the J end by 2 bases, with 10 bases between. CDR3 length: 13 amino acids. Germline lookup yields CDR1 SNHLY and CDR2 FYNNEI. The CDR3 DNA sequence: TGTGCCAGCAGCGGACAGTTAAACTATGGCTACACCTTC. Protein product: CASSGQLNYGYTF. Complete variable domain (other parts from reference TRBV2 and TRBJ1-2): EPEVTQTPSHQVTQMGQEVILRCVPISNHLYFYWYRQILGQKVEFLVSFYNNEISEKSEIFDDQFSVERPDGSNFTLKIRSTKLEDSAMYFCASSGQLNYGYTFGSGTRLTVV.

J is TRBJ2-7 and V is TRBV6-5; 7 bases agree with TRBD1. Unmatched junction bases numbered 7, after V lost 5 bases and J lost 0 bases. This CDR3 has 15 amino acids. Germline V gives CDR1 MNHEY, CDR2 SVGAGI. For the CDR3, the DNA is TGTGCCAGCAGTCAGTACAGGGGTTTCTCCTACGAGCAGTACTTC. Protein sequence: CASSQYRGFSYEQYF.

The chain recombines TRBV11-2 with TRBJ1-1; D unresolved. The CDR3 covers 13 residues. V lost 3 bases and J lost 0, with 5 bases in between. Germline V CDR1 and CDR2: SGHAT, FQNNGV. This CDR3 reads CASSFEMNTEAFF. Here the CDR3 DNA reads TGTGCCAGCAGCTTTGAGATGAACACTGAAGCTTTCTTT.

J is TRBJ1-4 and V is TRBV9; 9 bases match TRBD1. Looked up from germline, CDR1 is SGDLS and CDR2 is YYNGEE. The CDR3 has 15 residues. V lost 3 bases and J lost 8; bases outside the gene matches: 8. The CDR3 protein is CASSERGGQGEKLFF. CDR3 DNA: TGTGCCAGCAGCGAGAGGGGTGGACAGGGGGAAAAACTGTTTTTT.

This clone showed up just a few times. This chain links TRBV12-5 with TRBJ2-1; 9 positions match TRBD1. Looked up from germline, CDR1 is LGHNT and CDR2 is FRNRAP. The CDR3 totals 15 residues. With 6 bases clipped from V and 3 bases from J, the junction kept 6 bases outside the gene matches. The CDR3 nucleotides read TGTGCTAGTGGGCCGGCGGGACAGGGCTACAATGAGCAGTTCTTC. The encoded protein is CASGPAGQGYNEQFF.

This clone has a single count. V and J are TRBV4-1 and TRBJ2-7; D perhaps matches TRBD1 (8 bases). Deletions cut 0 bases from V and 1 base from J, with 19 bases between. This CDR3 spans 18 amino acids. CDR1 MGHRA and CDR2 YSYEKL come from the germline V gene. In DNA, the CDR3 is TGCGCCAGCAGCCAAGATTGGACAGGGTTGGGACTATCCTACGAGCAGTACTTC. It encodes CASSQDWTGLGLSYEQYF.

This clone was recorded once. In nucleotides, the CDR3 is TGTGCCAGCAGCGGGCTTAAAGGGAGTGAGCAGTTCTTC. It is translated as CASSGLKGSEQFF. The chain links TRBV6-5 to TRBJ2-1, with D possibly being TRBD2 (5 bases). V was shortened by 6 bases and J by 9 bases, with 15 bases between the two germline ends. CDR3 length: 13 residues. The germline V gene has CDR1 MNHEY and CDR2 SVGAGI.

Of note for this clone: Other DNA sequences of this sample code for an identical CDR3. The J gene is TRBJ2-1, the V gene TRBV7-3; D remains ambiguous. Germline CDR1 reads SGHTA; CDR2 reads FQGTGA. Trimming took off 3 bases at V and 7 bases at J, with 7 bases between the two ends. The CDR3 spans 12 residues. CDR3: CASSFSGNEQFF. The DNA of the CDR3 is TGTGCCAGCAGCTTTTCGGGTAATGAGCAGTTCTTC.

This chain joins TRBV30 and TRBJ2-2, with 7 bases fitting TRBD1. The germline V gene encodes CDR1 GTSNPN and CDR2 SVGIG (reference sequence). Losses at the gene ends were 0 bases for V and 7 bases for J; bases not matched to a gene: 11. CDR3 length: 16 residues. CDR3 sequence (DNA): TGTGCCTGGAGTGTGGGGCAGGGGGTAATAGGCGGGGAGCTGTTTTTT. The encoded protein is CAWSVGQGVIGGELFF.

V and J are TRBV5-1 and TRBJ1-1; 9 nucleotides agree with TRBD1. Germline CDR1 reads SGHRS; CDR2 reads YFSETQ. The CDR3 sequence is 16 residues long. J was trimmed by 4 bases and V by 1 base; bases with no gene match: 8. CDR3 amino acids: CASSLRTGARPTEAFF. CDR3 sequence (DNA): TGCGCCAGCAGCTTGAGGACAGGGGCGCGTCCCACTGAAGCTTTCTTT.